This record concerns one TCR beta chain sequence. The data were obtained in a study of CD8 T cells in Susac syndrome. The germline CDR1 and CDR2 sequences are LNHDA and SQIVND (reference sequence). CDR3 length: 11 amino acids. V lost 9 bases and J lost 9, with 12 bases in between. A quantity of roughly 0.5 to 1 ug RNA underwent reverse transcription using random hexamers. A single record per CDR3 protein comes from TCRdb applying MiXCR to the immunoSEQ multiplex PCR reads. The sample gives about 150,000 distinct CDR3 sequences, approximately 94% of which show up once; roughly 0.21% is in the top ten. Material for sequencing was CD8+ T cells from PBMCs. The TCR comes from a human donor with multiple sclerosis. The genes are TRBV19 and TRBJ2-1; either TRBD1 or TRBD2 may fit D (6 bases each). The chain's CDR3 is CASSRGVEQFF. The CDR3, as DNA: TGTGCCAGCTCGAGGGGGGTTGAGCAGTTCTTC.